Presented here are 2 T cell receptor beta chains from one specimen sequenced in a study of response to subunit inactivated influenza vaccine. From the RT-PCR reads, TCRdb called clonotypes with MiXCR, one entry per CDR3 protein. The profile covers roughly 780,000 distinct CDR3 sequences, with less than 20% appearing a single time and 11% taken by the ten largest. The source was PBMCs from blood, collected about 5 days after vaccination. The source is a man aged 50-60 years who received an inactivated influenza vaccine.

Worth noting for this clonotype: It may be a read error: a sequence one base away is much more abundant. The chain links TRBV28 to TRBJ2-1, with TRBD2 identical over 7 bases. This CDR3 region has 14 residues. V lost 7 bases, J lost 0 bases, and 3 bases stayed unmatched. The V gene's germline CDR1 is MDHEN and CDR2 SYDVKM. The CDR3 protein is CASTRTSSYNEQFF. The CDR3 region has the DNA TGTGCCAGCACCCGGACTAGCTCCTACAATGAGCAGTTCTTC.

The chain uses TRBV14 and TRBJ2-1, with 9 bases lining up with TRBD1. V trimming: 5 bases; J trimming: 7 bases; junction bases outside the gene matches: 15. This CDR3 is built from 17 residues. Germline loops: CDR1 SGHDN, CDR2 FVKESK. CDR3 DNA: TGTGCCAGCAGCTTATCCGTCGGGAACAGGGGGCGGAATGAGCAGTTCTTC. This encodes CASSLSVGNRGRNEQFF.